The present entry profiles one T cell receptor beta chain with its context. The data stem from a study of shared clonotypes between healthy human individuals. Some 30,000 T cell genomes (roughly 190 ng DNA) went into each sorted-subset replicate. Authors' analysis steps: Quality scores were absent from the junction-only immunoSEQ sequences, so filtering differed. Method: immunoSEQ multiplex PCR; TCRdb's copy keeps in-frame clones and lacks some. D and trimming were read from the DNA, whereas the V and J calls and clone size are those reported in that table. The sample has 98,000 or so clones, 68% seen once. The CDR3 has 15 amino acids. V gave up 3 bases and J gave up 6 bases; unmatched junction bases: 11. In germline, CDR1 is GTSNPN, CDR2 SVGIG (reference sequence).

The chain couples TRBV30 to TRBJ2-7, with TRBD2 matching 10 bases. Input material: memory CD8+ T cells sorted from blood. Subset of the sample: CD45RO+ cells pooled with CCR7-negative TemRA cells. This clonotype originated in a woman under 40 in good health. CDR3 nucleotides: TGTGCCTGGAGCGCGAGCGGGAGGGCCCTCGGCGAGCAGTACTTC. Its translation: CAWSASGRALGEQYF.